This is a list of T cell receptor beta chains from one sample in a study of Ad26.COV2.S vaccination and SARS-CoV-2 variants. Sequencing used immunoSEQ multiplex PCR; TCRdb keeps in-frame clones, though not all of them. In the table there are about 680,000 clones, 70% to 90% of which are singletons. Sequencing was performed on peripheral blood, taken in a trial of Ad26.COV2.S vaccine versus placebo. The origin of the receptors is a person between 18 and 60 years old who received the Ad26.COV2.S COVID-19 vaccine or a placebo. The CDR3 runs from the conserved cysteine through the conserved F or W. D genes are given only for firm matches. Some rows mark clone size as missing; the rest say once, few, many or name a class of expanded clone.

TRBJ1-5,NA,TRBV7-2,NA,TGTGCCAGCAGCTTAGGGACACTCGGCAATCAGCCCCAGCATTTT,CASSLGTLGNQPQHF
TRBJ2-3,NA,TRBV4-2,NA,TGTGCCAGCAGCCAAGATATGACTAGTGCAGATACGCAGTATTTT,CASSQDMTSADTQYF
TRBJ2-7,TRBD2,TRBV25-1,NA,TGTGCCAGCAGTGAATATCAATCAGCGGGAGGCGAGCAGTACTTC,CASSEYQSAGGEQYF
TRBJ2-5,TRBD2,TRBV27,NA,TGTGCCAGCAGTCTCCTTCCTAGCGGGGGTCAACAAGAGACCCAGTACTTC,CASSLLPSGGQQETQYF
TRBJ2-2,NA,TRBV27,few,TGTGCCAGCAGCCAAAACGGGGAGCTGTTTTTT,CASSQNGELFF
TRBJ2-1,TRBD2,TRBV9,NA,TGTGCCAGCAGCGTAGTGGCTAGCGGGCGTTACAATGAGCAGTTCTTC,CASSVVASGRYNEQFF
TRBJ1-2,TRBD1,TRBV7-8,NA,TGTGCCAGCAGTCTAGCGCAGGGGGCTCTAGGAGGCTACACCTTC,CASSLAQGALGGYTF
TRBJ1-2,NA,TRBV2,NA,TGTGCCAGCAGTGAACTTCAGACGTATGGCTACACCTTC,CASSELQTYGYTF
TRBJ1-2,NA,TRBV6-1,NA,TGTGCCAGCAGTGAAGCCCGCGGGAGCCCTAACTATGGCTACACCTTC,CASSEARGSPNYGYTF
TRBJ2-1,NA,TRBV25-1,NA,TGTGCCAGCAGGGAATCAGAGGGGTTGAGCTCCTACAATGAGCAGTTCTTC,CASRESEGLSSYNEQFF
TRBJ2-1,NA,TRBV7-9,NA,TGTGCCAGCAGCCTCAGACAGGTACCCAATGAGCAGTTCTTC,CASSLRQVPNEQFF
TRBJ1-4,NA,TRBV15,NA,TGTGCCACCCAGTCGGGGACAACTAATGAAAAACTGTTTTTT,CATQSGTTNEKLFF
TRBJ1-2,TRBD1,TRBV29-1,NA,TGCAGCGTTGCAGGGGGGCCCGAAACTAACTATGGCTACACCTTC,CSVAGGPETNYGYTF
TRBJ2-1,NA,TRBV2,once,TGTGCCAGCACCCCAGGTGGGTCCTACAATGAGCAGTTCTTC,CASTPGGSYNEQFF
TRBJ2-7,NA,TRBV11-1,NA,TGTGCCAGCAGCTTATCTTACCGGGACCTCAGCGGCGAGCAGTACTTC,CASSLSYRDLSGEQYF
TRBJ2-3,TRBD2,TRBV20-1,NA,TGCAGTGCTAGTCGGAGTAGCGGGGACCTTTTCACAGATACGCAGTATTTT,CSASRSSGDLFTDTQYF
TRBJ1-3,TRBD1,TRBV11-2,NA,TGTGCCAGCAGCTTAGGCGACAGGGGTGGAAACACCATATATTTT,CASSLGDRGGNTIYF
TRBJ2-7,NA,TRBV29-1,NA,TGCAGCTGTCGGACGCAGGGACGACCCTACGAGCAGTACTTC,CSCRTQGRPYEQYF
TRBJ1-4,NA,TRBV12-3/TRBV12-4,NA,TGTGCCAGCACGAGGTTTGGTAATGAAAAACTGTTTTTT,CASTRFGNEKLFF
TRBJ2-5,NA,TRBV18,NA,TGTGCCAGCTCACCACGGACAGTTTTTCAAGAGACCCAGTACTTC,CASSPRTVFQETQYF
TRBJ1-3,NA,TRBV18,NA,TGTGCCAGCTCCGCGGGGACCCTCTCTGGAAACACCATATATTTT,CASSAGTLSGNTIYF
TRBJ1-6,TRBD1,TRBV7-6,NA,TGTGCCAGCAGCTTCGGGGACAGGGATAATTCACCCCTCCACTTT,CASSFGDRDNSPLHF
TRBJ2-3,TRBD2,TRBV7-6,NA,TGTGCCAGCAGCTTAGAGCCTCCGGGACTAGCGGGAGTGGTTAGCACAGATACGCAGTATTTT,CASSLEPPGLAGVVSTDTQYF
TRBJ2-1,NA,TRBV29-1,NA,TGCAGCGTTGGGACGGTGGAGCAGTTCTTC,CSVGTVEQFF
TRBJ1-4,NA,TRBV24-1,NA,TGTGCCACCAGTGATTCGAGAGACAGCTGGGGAAAACTGTTTTTT,CATSDSRDSWGKLFF
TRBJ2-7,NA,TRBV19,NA,TGTGCCAGTAGTATCCCCCTAGCAGCGGTCCACGAGCAGTACTTC,CASSIPLAAVHEQYF
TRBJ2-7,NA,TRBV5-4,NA,TGTGCCAGCAGCTCCGGGGGAATTTACGAGCAGTACTTC,CASSSGGIYEQYF
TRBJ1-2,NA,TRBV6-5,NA,TGTGCCAGCAGTAGGGGTTCTAACTATGGCTACACCTTC,CASSRGSNYGYTF
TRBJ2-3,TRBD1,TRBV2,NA,TGTGCCAGCAGGCGGGACAGGGAAGCGCAGTATTTT,CASRRDREAQYF
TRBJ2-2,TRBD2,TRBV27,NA,TGTGCCAGCAGTACTTTACTAGCGAGGAACACCGGGGAGCTGTTTTTT,CASSTLLARNTGELFF
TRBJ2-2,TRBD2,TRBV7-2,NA,TGTGCCAGCAGCTTAGTAAGGCTAGCGGGAGTACACGGGGAGCTGTTTTTT,CASSLVRLAGVHGELFF
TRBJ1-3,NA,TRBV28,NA,TGTGTGTGCCTTGGGGGAAACACCATATATTTT,CVCLGGNTIYF
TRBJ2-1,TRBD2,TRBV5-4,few,TGTGCCAGCAGCCCCCAGCCCGGGACTAGCGGGATAATTGAGCAGTTCTTC,CASSPQPGTSGIIEQFF
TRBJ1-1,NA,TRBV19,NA,TGTGCCAGTAGTATTCAGGGGACAATGAACACTGAAGCTTTCTTT,CASSIQGTMNTEAFF
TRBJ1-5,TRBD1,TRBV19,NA,TGTGCCAGTAGTATAAGGAATCCGACAGGGGGAAAGGATCGGCCCCAGCATTTT,CASSIRNPTGGKDRPQHF
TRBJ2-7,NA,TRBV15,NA,TGTGCCACCAGCAGATTCCCCGTGGGCGACACCTACGAGCAGTACTTC,CATSRFPVGDTYEQYF
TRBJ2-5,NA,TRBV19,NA,TGTGCCAGTAGTATGGGGGAGACCCAGTACTTC,CASSMGETQYF
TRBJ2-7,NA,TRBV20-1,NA,TGCAGTGCTAGTGACCCAACGCAAGGGGCAGTCCTCACCTACGAGCAGTACTTC,CSASDPTQGAVLTYEQYF
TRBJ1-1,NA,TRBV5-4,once,TGTGCCAGCAGCTTGGGATGGAGGGGCACTGAAGCTTTCTTT,CASSLGWRGTEAFF
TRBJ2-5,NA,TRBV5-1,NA,TGCGCCAGCAGCTTGGCCCCTTCAGGGACCCAGTACTTC,CASSLAPSGTQYF
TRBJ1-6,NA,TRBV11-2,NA,TGTGCCAGCAGCTTCTGGGATTCACCCCTCCACTTT,CASSFWDSPLHF
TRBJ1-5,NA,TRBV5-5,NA,TGTGCCAGCAGCCGCTCAGAATCTAGCAATCAGCCCCAGCATTTT,CASSRSESSNQPQHF
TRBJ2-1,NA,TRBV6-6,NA,TGTGCCAGCAGTCCTGGGGGGGACAGGATATTTACCTACAATGAGCAGTTCTTC,CASSPGGDRIFTYNEQFF
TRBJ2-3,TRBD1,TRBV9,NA,TGTGCCAGCAGCCCGCGGGGGACAGGGGGCGCGACAGATACGCAGTATTTT,CASSPRGTGGATDTQYF
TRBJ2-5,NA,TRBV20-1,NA,TGCAGTGCTGCCCCCCAAGAGACCCAGTACTTC,CSAAPQETQYF
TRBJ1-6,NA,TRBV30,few,TGTGCCTGGGAGGGGCAGGGGCCAACTAATTCACCCCTCCACTTT,CAWEGQGPTNSPLHF
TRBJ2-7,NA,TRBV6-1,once,TGTGCCAGCAGCCATCGGGAATACTACGAGCAGTACTTC,CASSHREYYEQYF
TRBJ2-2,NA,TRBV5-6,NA,TGTGCCAGCAGCTCTGTTGGCCATCCCACCGGGGAGCTGTTTTTT,CASSSVGHPTGELFF
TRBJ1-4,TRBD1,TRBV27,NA,TGTGCCAGCAGTCGAACAGGGGTCGTTGAAAAACTGTTTTTT,CASSRTGVVEKLFF
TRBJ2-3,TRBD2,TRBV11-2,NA,TGTGCCAGCAGCTTAGATCCTCCCCCACTAGCGGGAGGAAAGACAGATACGCAGTATTTT,CASSLDPPPLAGGKTDTQYF
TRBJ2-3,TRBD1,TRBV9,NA,TGTGCCAGCAAGGAAGGGGGCGGCACAGATACGCAGTATTTT,CASKEGGGTDTQYF
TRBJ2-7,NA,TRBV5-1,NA,TGCGCCAGCAGCTCCTCTTTCGGGTCCTACGAGCAGTACTTC,CASSSSFGSYEQYF